A selection of T cell receptor beta chains follows, all from one sample in a study of blood T cell repertoires in COVID-19. TCRdb's copy holds only in-frame clones and misses some; the assay was immunoSEQ multiplex PCR. The sample lists 130,000 to 150,000 clones; around 78% were seen once. Sample: peripheral blood. The receptors stem from a woman in her fifties or sixties with acute or convalescent COVID-19. Both conserved end residues are part of each CDR3. The D gene is left open where the match is weak. Clone size is shown for a subset of rows, as once, few, many or a class of expanded clone.

. TRBJ1-1 . TRBV5-4 CASSSTSTEAFF TGTGCCAGCAGCTCCACTTCCACTGAAGCTTTCTTT
few TRBJ2-1 TRBD2 TRBV28 CASSSKASGKAYNEQFF TGTGCCAGCAGTTCCAAGGCTAGCGGAAAAGCCTACAATGAGCAGTTCTTC
. TRBJ2-6 . TRBV27 CASSFAVSSGANVLTF TGTGCCAGCAGTTTCGCGGTGAGCTCTGGGGCCAACGTCCTGACTTTC
once TRBJ2-5 . TRBV6-2/TRBV6-3 CASSALDGYQETQYF TGTGCCAGCAGTGCCTTAGACGGGTACCAAGAGACCCAGTACTTC
. TRBJ1-2 . TRBV28 CASRDYNYGYTF TGTGCCAGCAGGGACTATAACTATGGCTACACCTTC
. TRBJ1-5 . TRBV27 CASSFRGEDQPQHF TGTGCCAGCAGTTTCAGGGGTGAAGATCAGCCCCAGCATTTT
. TRBJ2-1 TRBD1 TRBV11-3 CASSSDRANEQFF TGTGCCAGCAGTTCCGACAGGGCAAATGAGCAGTTCTTC
. TRBJ1-2 TRBD1 TRBV2 CASRRGGDYGYTF TGTGCCAGCAGGAGAGGGGGCGACTATGGCTACACCTTC
. TRBJ2-7 TRBD1 TRBV7-9 CASSPGQNYEQYF TGTGCCAGCAGCCCGGGACAGAACTACGAGCAGTACTTC
. TRBJ1-4 TRBD1 TRBV7-9 CASSTLTGVGEKLFF TGTGCCAGCAGCACCCTAACAGGGGTGGGTGAAAAACTGTTTTTT
. TRBJ2-7 . TRBV18 CASSPKLAYEQYF TGTGCCAGCTCACCCAAACTGGCCTACGAGCAGTACTTC
. TRBJ1-6 TRBD1 TRBV2 CASRTGSSYNSPLHF TGTGCCAGTAGGACAGGGAGCTCCTATAATTCACCCCTCCACTTT
. TRBJ2-5 TRBD2 TRBV11-2 CASSFTSGMETQYF TGTGCCAGCAGCTTCACTAGCGGGATGGAGACCCAGTACTTC
. TRBJ2-3 TRBD2 TRBV30 CAWGPGTSGSDTQYF TGTGCCTGGGGCCCGGGGACTAGCGGGAGTGATACGCAGTATTTT
. TRBJ1-1 . TRBV5-1 CASSFAQANTEAFF TGCGCCAGCAGCTTCGCGCAGGCCAACACTGAAGCTTTCTTT
few TRBJ2-1 . TRBV24-1 CATSDLSGSSYNEQFF TGTGCCACCAGTGATTTATCCGGGAGCTCCTACAATGAGCAGTTCTTC
once TRBJ2-7 . TRBV3-1/TRBV3-2 CASSGTPPDYEQYF TGTGCCAGCAGCGGGACTCCGCCAGACTACGAGCAGTACTTC
once TRBJ2-1 TRBD2 TRBV24-1 CATSDRGLGSHEQFF TGTGCCACCAGTGATCGGGGACTAGGATCCCATGAGCAGTTCTTC
. TRBJ1-5 . TRBV7-9 CASSSTTSGAKGNQPQHF TGTGCCAGCAGCTCCACCACTTCAGGGGCAAAAGGGAATCAGCCCCAGCATTTT
. TRBJ1-1 TRBD1 TRBV2 CAYRGFSNTEAFF TGTGCCTACAGGGGATTCTCGAACACTGAAGCTTTCTTT
once TRBJ2-2 . TRBV12-5 CASGLVEGGRDWVPGELFF TGTGCTAGTGGTTTGGTAGAAGGAGGTCGGGATTGGGTTCCGGGGGAGCTGTTTTTT
. TRBJ1-2 . TRBV11-2 CASSLAIPPSDYGYTF TGTGCCAGCAGCTTAGCCATCCCCCCTTCAGACTATGGCTACACCTTC
. TRBJ1-4 . TRBV5-1 CASSLAGVGEKLFF TGCGCCAGCAGCTTGGCCGGGGTAGGGGAAAAACTGTTTTTT
. TRBJ2-7 TRBD1 TRBV7-8 CASSHDRGYEQYF TGTGCCAGCAGCCACGACAGGGGCTACGAGCAGTACTTC
few TRBJ2-1 TRBD2 TRBV27 CASSLRGGLFF TGTGCCAGCAGTTTACGGGGGGGGCTGTTCTTC
few TRBJ2-1 . TRBV10-1 CASSMSVGTQTGQFF TGCGCCAGCAGTATGTCGGTGGGGACCCAGACAGGGCAGTTCTTC
. TRBJ1-1 . TRBV27 CASSKGRQLNTEAFF TGTGCCAGCAGCAAGGGGCGGCAGCTGAACACTGAAGCTTTCTTT
. TRBJ1-1 TRBD1 TRBV18 CASSFMEGQGRALNTEAFF TGTGCCAGCTCATTTATGGAGGGACAGGGCAGGGCGCTAAACACTGAAGCTTTCTTT
. TRBJ2-1 . TRBV7-9 CASSFSGGKNNEQFF TGTGCCAGCAGCTTCTCAGGAGGAAAAAACAATGAGCAGTTCTTC
few TRBJ2-1 TRBD2 TRBV29-1 CSVTTSGRAGEQFF TGCAGCGTTACCACTAGCGGGAGGGCGGGTGAGCAGTTCTTC
. TRBJ2-2 . TRBV6-1 CASSEAGGLNTGELFF TGTGCCAGCAGTGAGGCTGGCGGGTTGAACACCGGGGAGCTGTTTTTT
. TRBJ1-1 . TRBV12-3/TRBV12-4 CASSPSLNTEAFF TGTGCCAGCAGTCCGTCGTTGAACACTGAAGCTTTCTTT
. TRBJ2-2 . TRBV3-1/TRBV3-2 CASSQVRRTRGMNTGELFF TGTGCCAGCAGCCAGGTGCGAAGGACCCGCGGGATGAACACCGGGGAGCTGTTTTTT
few TRBJ1-2 . TRBV5-4 CASSARTARVGGYTF TGTGCCAGCAGCGCCAGGACAGCACGCGTTGGTGGCTACACCTTC
. TRBJ1-6 TRBD1 TRBV27 CASSYHRQGASSYNSPLHF TGTGCCAGCAGTTACCACCGGCAGGGGGCGAGCTCCTATAATTCACCCCTCCACTTT
. TRBJ2-5 . TRBV30 CAWKGEGGETQYF TGTGCCTGGAAGGGGGAGGGTGGCGAGACCCAGTACTTC
. TRBJ2-1 TRBD2 TRBV11-3 CASSRSGRSYNEQFF TGTGCCAGCAGCCGTAGCGGGAGGTCCTACAATGAGCAGTTCTTC
. TRBJ2-7 . TRBV5-1 CASSLAGASYYEQYF TGCGCCAGCAGCTTGGCGGGAGCTTCCTACTACGAGCAGTACTTC
. TRBJ2-7 TRBD1 TRBV10-3 CAISGGDRGNEQYF TGTGCCATCAGTGGGGGGGACAGGGGAAACGAGCAGTACTTC
. TRBJ2-1 TRBD2 TRBV20-1 CSASSASGRDNEQFF TGCAGTGCTAGTTCGGCTAGCGGGAGGGACAATGAGCAGTTCTTC
. TRBJ1-5 . TRBV6-2/TRBV6-3 CASSYSNRVMSGSNQPQHF TGTGCCAGCAGTTACTCCAACAGGGTCATGAGTGGGAGCAATCAGCCCCAGCATTTT
. TRBJ2-2 TRBD2 TRBV28 CASSLWEMAGGPGELFF TGTGCCAGCAGTTTATGGGAGATGGCGGGAGGGCCCGGGGAGCTGTTTTTT
. TRBJ2-3 TRBD1 TRBV10-1 CARTWTGGWADTQYF TGCGCCAGAACTTGGACAGGGGGCTGGGCAGATACGCAGTATTTT
. TRBJ1-4 . TRBV7-7 CASSSSTGGKLFF TGTGCTAGCAGCTCCTCCACTGGGGGGAAACTGTTTTTT
once TRBJ2-7 . TRBV21-1 CASSKVYAVWRDEQYF TGTGCCAGCAGCAAAGTCTATGCTGTGTGGCGGGACGAGCAGTACTTC
. TRBJ1-1 . TRBV12-3/TRBV12-4 CASSLALARQAFF TGTGCCAGCAGTTTAGCGCTGGCTCGTCAAGCTTTCTTT
. TRBJ2-5 TRBD2 TRBV29-1 CSHLGLAGGGETQYF TGCAGCCACCTCGGACTAGCGGGAGGGGGAGAGACCCAGTACTTC
. TRBJ1-5 . TRBV5-1 CASSLTGRSNQPQHF TGCGCCAGCAGCTTGACGGGGAGGAGCAATCAGCCCCAGCATTTT
. TRBJ1-6 . TRBV6-5 CASSQGSYNSPLHF TGTGCCAGCAGCCAGGGTTCCTATAATTCACCCCTCCACTTT
. TRBJ2-1 . TRBV13 CASRYVADHYNEQFF TGTGCCAGCAGATATGTAGCGGACCACTACAATGAGCAGTTCTTC
many TRBJ2-7 TRBD1 TRBV3-1/TRBV3-2 CASSTRDTDRAAYEQYF TGTGCCAGCAGCACCCGCGACACGGACAGGGCAGCCTACGAGCAGTACTTC
few TRBJ1-3 . TRBV28 CASSPIVSGNTIYF TGTGCCAGCAGTCCCATAGTCTCTGGAAACACCATATATTTT
. TRBJ1-4 . TRBV25-1 CASRGHQSNEKLFF TGTGCCAGCAGGGGACACCAGTCTAATGAAAAACTGTTTTTT
. TRBJ2-1 . TRBV24-1 CATSDLERGEQFF TGTGCCACCAGTGATTTGGAACGGGGTGAGCAGTTCTTC
few TRBJ1-1 . TRBV2 CASSPPIAGASAFF TGTGCCAGCAGTCCCCCAATAGCGGGGGCTTCGGCTTTCTTT
. TRBJ2-1 . TRBV5-6 CASSLVFTPRDNEQFF TGTGCCAGCAGCTTGGTATTCACCCCACGGGACAATGAGCAGTTCTTC
. TRBJ2-5 TRBD2 TRBV15 CATSRSLAGAGETQYF TGTGCCACCAGCAGATCCCTAGCGGGAGCAGGAGAGACCCAGTACTTC
. TRBJ2-5 . TRBV19 CASSIGGETRETQYF TGTGCCAGTAGTATAGGCGGCGAAACGAGGGAGACCCAGTACTTC
. TRBJ2-1 TRBD1 TRBV29-1 CSVSRGHEQFF TGCAGCGTTTCAAGGGGGCATGAGCAGTTCTTC